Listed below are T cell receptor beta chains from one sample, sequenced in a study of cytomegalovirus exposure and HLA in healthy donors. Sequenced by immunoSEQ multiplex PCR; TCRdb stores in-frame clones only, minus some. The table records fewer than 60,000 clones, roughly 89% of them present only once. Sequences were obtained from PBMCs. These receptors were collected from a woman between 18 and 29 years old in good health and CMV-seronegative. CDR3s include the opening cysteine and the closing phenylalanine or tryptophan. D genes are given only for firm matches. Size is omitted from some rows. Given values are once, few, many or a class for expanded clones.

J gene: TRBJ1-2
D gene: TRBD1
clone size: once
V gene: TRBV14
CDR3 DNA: TGTGCCAGCAGCCAACTGGACAGGGGGACAGATGGCTACACCTTC
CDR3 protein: CASSQLDRGTDGYTF

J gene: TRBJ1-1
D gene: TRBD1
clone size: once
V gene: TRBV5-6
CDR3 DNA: TGTGCCAGCAGCTTGGGACAGGGGGCAATGAACACTGAAGCTTTCTTT
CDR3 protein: CASSLGQGAMNTEAFF

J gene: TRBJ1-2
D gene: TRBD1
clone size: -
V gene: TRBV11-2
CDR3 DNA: TGTGCCAGCAGCCGTGACAGGGGGCATGGCTACACCTTC
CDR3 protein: CASSRDRGHGYTF

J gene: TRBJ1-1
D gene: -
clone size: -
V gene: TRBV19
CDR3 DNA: TGTGCCAGTAGGCGGTGGACTGAAGCTTTCTTT
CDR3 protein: CASRRWTEAFF

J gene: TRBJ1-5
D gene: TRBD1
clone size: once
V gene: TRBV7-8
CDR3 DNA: TGTGCCAGTAGCGGGACAGGGGGCGCGGATCAGCCCCAGCATTTT
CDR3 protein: CASSGTGGADQPQHF

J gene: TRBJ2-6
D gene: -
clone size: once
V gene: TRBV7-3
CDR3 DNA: TGTGCCAGCAGCTTATACGGCAGGTCCATACCCGGGGCCAACGTCCTGACTTTC
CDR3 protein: CASSLYGRSIPGANVLTF

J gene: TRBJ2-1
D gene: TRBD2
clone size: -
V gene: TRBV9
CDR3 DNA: TGTGCCAGCAGCCTTACTAGCGGGAGCGGCAATGAGCAGTTCTTC
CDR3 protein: CASSLTSGSGNEQFF

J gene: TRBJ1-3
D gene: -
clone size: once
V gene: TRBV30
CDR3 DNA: TGTGCCTGGAGACCGGGGGGGGCCGGAAACACCATATATTTT
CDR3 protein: CAWRPGGAGNTIYF

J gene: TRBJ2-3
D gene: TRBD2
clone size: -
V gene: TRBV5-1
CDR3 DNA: TGCGCCAGCAGCTCCCGACTAGCGGGGGAAGATACGCAGTATTTT
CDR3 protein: CASSSRLAGEDTQYF

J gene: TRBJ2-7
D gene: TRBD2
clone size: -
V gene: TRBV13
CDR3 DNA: TGTGCCAGCAGCCAATTTGGACTAGCGGGAACCTACGAGCAGTACTTC
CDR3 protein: CASSQFGLAGTYEQYF

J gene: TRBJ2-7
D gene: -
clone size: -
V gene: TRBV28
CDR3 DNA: TGTGCCAGCTTGACGGACAGCAAGAGGGAAATGCAGTACTTC
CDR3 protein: CASLTDSKREMQYF

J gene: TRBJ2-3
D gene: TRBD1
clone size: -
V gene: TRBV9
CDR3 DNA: TGTGCCAGCAGCGTGGACAGGGGAACAGATACGCAGTATTTT
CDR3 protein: CASSVDRGTDTQYF

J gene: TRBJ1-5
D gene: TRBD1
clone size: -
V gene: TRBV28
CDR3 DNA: TGTGCCAGCACCCCGCCGACAGGTCAGGGGGATCAGCCCCAGCATTTT
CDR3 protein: CASTPPTGQGDQPQHF

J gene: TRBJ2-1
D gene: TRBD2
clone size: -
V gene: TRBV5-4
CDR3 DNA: TGTGCCAGCAGCTTGGGGGCGGGAGATTCCTACAATGAGCAGTTCTTC
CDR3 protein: CASSLGAGDSYNEQFF

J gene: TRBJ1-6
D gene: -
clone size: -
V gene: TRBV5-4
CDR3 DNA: TGTGCCAGCAGCACCCTTCAGGGGAGGGTTAATTCACCCCTCCACTTT
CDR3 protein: CASSTLQGRVNSPLHF

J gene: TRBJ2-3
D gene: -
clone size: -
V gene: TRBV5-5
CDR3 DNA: TGTGCCAGCAGCTTGTCGGCAGGGGAAGATACGCAGTATTTT
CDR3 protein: CASSLSAGEDTQYF

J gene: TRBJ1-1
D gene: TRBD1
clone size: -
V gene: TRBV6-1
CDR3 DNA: TGTGCCAGCAGTCAGACAGGGGGCACAATCGAAGCTTTCTTT
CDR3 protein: CASSQTGGTIEAFF

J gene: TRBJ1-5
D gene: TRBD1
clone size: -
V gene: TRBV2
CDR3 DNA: TGTGCCAGCAGTGAAGCGGAGACAGGGGTTTATCAGCCCCAGCATTTT
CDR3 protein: CASSEAETGVYQPQHF

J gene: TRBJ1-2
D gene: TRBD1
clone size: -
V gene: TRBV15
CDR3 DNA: TGTGCCACCAGCAGACACCCGGGACAGGCAAAGGTTTATGGCTACACCTTC
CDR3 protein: CATSRHPGQAKVYGYTF

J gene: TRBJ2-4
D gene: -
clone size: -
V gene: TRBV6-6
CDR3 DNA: TGTGGAGTTTCCCCCTCGGCCAAAAACATTCAGTACTTC
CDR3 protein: CGVSPSAKNIQYF

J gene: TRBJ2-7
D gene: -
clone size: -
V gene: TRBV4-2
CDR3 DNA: TGTGCCAGCAGCCAATCGATAGCTGTTTCCTACGAGCAGTACTTC
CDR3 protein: CASSQSIAVSYEQYF

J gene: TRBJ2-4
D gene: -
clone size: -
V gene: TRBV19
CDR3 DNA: TGTGCCAGTAGTATACGGAGACAGTCTTTAGCCAAAAACATTCAGTACTTC
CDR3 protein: CASSIRRQSLAKNIQYF

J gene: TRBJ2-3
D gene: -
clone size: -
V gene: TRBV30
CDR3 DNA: TGTGCCTGGAGTGAATTCTACCCCCGAGTAGGGGGTGGCACAGATACGCAGTATTTT
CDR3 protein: CAWSEFYPRVGGGTDTQYF

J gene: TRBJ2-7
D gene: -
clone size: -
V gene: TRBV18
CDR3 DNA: TGTGCCAGCTCGAGGGACACCGGCCCCTACGAGCAGTACTTC
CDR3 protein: CASSRDTGPYEQYF

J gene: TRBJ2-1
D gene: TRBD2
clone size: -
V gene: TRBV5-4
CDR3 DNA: TGTGCCAGCAGCTTGGCGGGCGGGAGGGCCTACAATGAGCAGTTCTTC
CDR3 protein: CASSLAGGRAYNEQFF

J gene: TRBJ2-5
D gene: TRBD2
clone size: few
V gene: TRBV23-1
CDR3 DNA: TGCGCCAGCAGTCAATGTGCTGTAACTAGCGGGAGAGCTCAAGAGACCCAGTACTTC
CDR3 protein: CASSQCAVTSGRAQETQYF

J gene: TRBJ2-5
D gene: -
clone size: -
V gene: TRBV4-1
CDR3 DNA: TGCGCCAGCAGCCAAGTGGCGGGGGCAGAGACCCAGTACTTC
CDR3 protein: CASSQVAGAETQYF

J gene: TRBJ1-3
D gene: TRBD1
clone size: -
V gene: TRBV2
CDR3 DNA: TGTGCCAGCAGTCGACAGGGGAGCTCTGGAAACACCATATATTTT
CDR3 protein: CASSRQGSSGNTIYF

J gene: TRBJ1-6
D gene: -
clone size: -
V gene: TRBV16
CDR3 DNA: TGTGCCAGCAGCCAGGAAAGGGGTCCGAATTCACCCCTCCACTTT
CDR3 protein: CASSQERGPNSPLHF

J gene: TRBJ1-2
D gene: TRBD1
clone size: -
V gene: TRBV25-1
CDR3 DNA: TGTGCCAGCAGTGCCGACAGGGACTATGGCTACACCTTC
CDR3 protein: CASSADRDYGYTF

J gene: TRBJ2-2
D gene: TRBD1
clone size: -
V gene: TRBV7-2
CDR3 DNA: TGTGCCAGCAGCTCCCGGGACAGGAACACCGGGGAGCTGTTTTTT
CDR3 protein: CASSSRDRNTGELFF

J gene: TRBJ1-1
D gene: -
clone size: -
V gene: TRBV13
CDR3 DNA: TGTGCCAGCAGCAAAATGACGGGACTTGAAGCTTTCTTT
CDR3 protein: CASSKMTGLEAFF

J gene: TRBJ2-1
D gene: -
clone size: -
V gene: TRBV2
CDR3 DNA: TGTGCCAGCAGTGACTTAAGCCTATCCTCCTACAATGAGCAGTTCTTC
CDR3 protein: CASSDLSLSSYNEQFF

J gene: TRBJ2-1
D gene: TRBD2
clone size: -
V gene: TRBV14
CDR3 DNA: TGTGCCAGCAGCCCTCCGGGACTAGCGGGAGATGAGCAGTTCTTC
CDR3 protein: CASSPPGLAGDEQFF

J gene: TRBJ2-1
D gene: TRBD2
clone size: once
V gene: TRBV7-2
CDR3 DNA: TGTGCCAGCAGTCTAGTAGCGGGGGCCTACAATGAGCAGTTCTTC
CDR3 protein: CASSLVAGAYNEQFF

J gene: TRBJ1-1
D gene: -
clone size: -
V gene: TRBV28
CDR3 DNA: TGTGCCAGTGGGAGTTACACTGAAGCTTTCTTT
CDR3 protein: CASGSYTEAFF

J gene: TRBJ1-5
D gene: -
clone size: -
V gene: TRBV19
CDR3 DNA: TGTGCCAGTAGTATAGGCAGGGCGAGGAATCAGCCCCAGCATTTT
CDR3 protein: CASSIGRARNQPQHF

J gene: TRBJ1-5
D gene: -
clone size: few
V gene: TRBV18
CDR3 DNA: TGTGCCAGCTCACCCGAGGGGGTGGACCAGCATTTT
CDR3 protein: CASSPEGVDQHF

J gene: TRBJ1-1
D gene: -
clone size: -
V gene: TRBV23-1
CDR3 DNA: TGCGCCAGCAGCCCCCGGGTCCAGCCGGAAGCTTTCTTT
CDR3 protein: CASSPRVQPEAFF

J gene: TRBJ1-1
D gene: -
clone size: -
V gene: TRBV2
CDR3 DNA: TGTGCCAGCAGCTTACTGAAAGCTTTCTTT
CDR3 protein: CASSLLKAFF

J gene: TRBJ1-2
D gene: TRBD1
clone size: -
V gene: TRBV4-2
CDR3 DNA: TGTGCCAGCAGCCAAGCCGGGACAGGTTATGGCTACACCTTC
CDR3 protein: CASSQAGTGYGYTF

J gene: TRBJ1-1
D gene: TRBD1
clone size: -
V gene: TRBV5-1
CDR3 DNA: TGCGCCAGCAGCTTGCCCGACAGGGCCCTTGCTGGAGCTTTCTTT
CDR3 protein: CASSLPDRALAGAFF

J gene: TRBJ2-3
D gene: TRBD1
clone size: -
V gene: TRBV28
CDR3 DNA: TGTGCCAGCAGTTTCGGGACAGGGGATGAGACGCAGTATTTT
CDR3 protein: CASSFGTGDETQYF

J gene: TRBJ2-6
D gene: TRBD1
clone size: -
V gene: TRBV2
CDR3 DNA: TGTGCCAGCAGTGAAGTCGGACAGGTCACCAACGTCCTGACTTTC
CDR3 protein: CASSEVGQVTNVLTF

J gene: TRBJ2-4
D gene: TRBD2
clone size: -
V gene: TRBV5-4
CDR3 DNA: TGTGCCAGCAGCTTGGCCTCGGGGCTAGCGGGTCACAAAAACATTCAGTACTTC
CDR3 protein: CASSLASGLAGHKNIQYF

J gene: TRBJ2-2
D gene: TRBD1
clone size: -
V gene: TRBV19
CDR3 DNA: TGTGCCAGTAGTATAGGGACAGGGTTAGCCGGGGAGCTGTTTTTT
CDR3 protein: CASSIGTGLAGELFF

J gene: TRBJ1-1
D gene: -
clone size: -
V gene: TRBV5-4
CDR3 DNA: TGTGCCAGCAGCTTGAATGGCAGGGACTCCACTGAAGCTTTCTTT
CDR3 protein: CASSLNGRDSTEAFF

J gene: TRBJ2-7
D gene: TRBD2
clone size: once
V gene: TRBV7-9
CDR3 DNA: TGTGCCAGCAGCCCGCGGGAGGGCGGGGGGAAATACGAGCAGTACTTC
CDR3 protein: CASSPREGGGKYEQYF

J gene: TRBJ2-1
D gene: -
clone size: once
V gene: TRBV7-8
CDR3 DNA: TGTGCCAGCAGCTTGGGGGCACCTAACAATGAGCAGTTCTTC
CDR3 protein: CASSLGAPNNEQFF

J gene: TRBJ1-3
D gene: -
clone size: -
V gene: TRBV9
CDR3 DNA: TGTGCCAGCAGCCCCCCCCAAGGAAACACCATATATTTT
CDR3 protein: CASSPPQGNTIYF

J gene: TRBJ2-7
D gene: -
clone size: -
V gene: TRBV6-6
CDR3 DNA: TGTGCCAGCAGTTATCCTCGTGACGAGCAGTACTTC
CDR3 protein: CASSYPRDEQYF

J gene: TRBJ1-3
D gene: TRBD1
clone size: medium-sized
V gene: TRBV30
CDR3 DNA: TGTGCCTGGAGTGTACTTGGGTTGTCCGGGACAGAACTTGGAAACACCATATATTTT
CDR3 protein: CAWSVLGLSGTELGNTIYF

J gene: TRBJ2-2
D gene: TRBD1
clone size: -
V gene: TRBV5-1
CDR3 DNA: TGCGCCAGCAGCTTAAGACCCGTGGGGCAGGGGGATGGAGCCGGGGAGCTGTTTTTT
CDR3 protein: CASSLRPVGQGDGAGELFF

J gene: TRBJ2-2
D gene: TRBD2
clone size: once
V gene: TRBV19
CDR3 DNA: TGTGCCAGTAGTATGAGCGGGAGTGTCACCGGGGAGCTGTTTTTT
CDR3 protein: CASSMSGSVTGELFF

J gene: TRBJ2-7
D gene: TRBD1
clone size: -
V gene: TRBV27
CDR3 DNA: TGTGCCAGCAGACCTCCCGGGACAGGTCCCTACGAGCAGTACTTC
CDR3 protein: CASRPPGTGPYEQYF